This T cell receptor (beta chain) was sequenced in a study of blood T cell repertoires in COVID-19. CDR1 is LGHDT, CDR2 YNNKEL, per germline (reference sequence). The CDR3 loop spans 13 amino acids. With 6 bases clipped from V and 8 bases from J, the junction kept 4 bases outside the gene matches. Sequencing used immunoSEQ multiplex PCR; TCRdb keeps in-frame clones, though not all of them. The sample holds 270,000 or so clones, roughly 91% seen once. The source of this sequence is a middle-aged woman with acute COVID-19. Input material: PBMCs or T cells enriched from blood (not recorded which). This chain connects TRBV3-1 (or the pseudogene TRBV3-2) to TRBJ1-4, with TRBD1 identical over 9 bases. As DNA, the CDR3 is TGTGCCAGCAGACAGGGGGCGGTCGAAAAACTGTTTTTT. This gives the protein CASRQGAVEKLFF.